A single sample gave rise to the 6 T cell receptor beta chains below, sequenced in a study of CD8 T cells in Susac syndrome. RNA totalling roughly 0.45 to 1 ug underwent reverse transcription with random hexamers. TCRdb analysed the immunoSEQ multiplex PCR reads with MiXCR anew, one entry per CDR3 protein. The sample has around 270,000 distinct CDR3 sequences, approximately 85% seen once. The sequenced sample consisted of CD8+ T cells from PBMCs. These receptors came from a human donor with multiple sclerosis.

This clonotype showed up just a few times. The genes are TRBV19 and TRBJ1-1; D gene unclear. Germline-derived CDR1 and CDR2 are LNHDA and SQIVND (reference sequence). CDR3 length: 12 amino acids. The ends were cut back, 6 bases at V and 2 bases at J, with 7 bases in the middle. The CDR3 region has the DNA TGTGCCAGTAGACGGGAAAACACTGAAGCTTTCTTT. Its translation: CASRRENTEAFF.

The table lists this clonotype with a count of one. V usage is TRBV4-2 and J usage is TRBJ2-3; tentative D call: TRBD1 (5 bases). V lost 3 bases and J lost 2, with 12 bases in between. There are 15 residues in the CDR3. CDR1 and CDR2 from the germline V gene are LGHNA and YNFKEQ. CDR3 sequence (DNA): TGTGCCAGCAGCCAGAGAAGGGGCCCCACAGATACGCAGTATTTT. This codes for CASSQRRGPTDTQYF.

V usage is TRBV11-2 and J usage is TRBJ2-7; the D gene could be TRBD1 or TRBD2 (6 bases each). V was shortened by 2 bases and J by 3 bases, with 14 bases between the two germline ends. The CDR3 has 15 residues. From germline, CDR1 is SGHAT and CDR2 FQNNGV. The CDR3 protein is CASSLPQGRFYEQYF. In nucleotides, the CDR3 is TGTGCCAGCAGCTTACCGCAGGGGAGGTTCTACGAGCAGTACTTC. Filled out from reference TRBV11-2 and TRBJ2-7, the complete variable domain reads EAGVAQSPRYKIIEKRQSVAFWCNPISGHATLYWYQQILGQGPKLLIQFQNNGVVDDSQLPKDRFSAERLKGVDSTLKIQPAKLEDSAVYLCASSLPQGRFYEQYFGPGTRLTVT.

The chain links TRBV27 to TRBJ1-4, with D hard to call. The CDR3 spans 14 residues. The germline V and J ends were trimmed by 8 bases and 0 bases, with 10 bases remaining between them. CDR1 MNHEY and CDR2 SMNVEV come from the germline V gene (reference sequence). The CDR3 sequence is CASAGRATNEKLFF. For the CDR3, the DNA is TGTGCCAGCGCGGGGAGGGCAACTAATGAAAAACTGTTTTTT.

The chain carries TRBV29-1 and TRBJ2-7; 7 bases line up with TRBD2. The junction had 7 bases not matched to a gene; V was cut back by 1 base and J by 4 bases. The CDR3 length is 14 residues. CDR1 is SQVTM, CDR2 ANQGSEA, per germline. CDR3 sequence (DNA): TGCAGCGTTGAAGGGGGGGAGGGCCTATACGAGCAGTACTTC. It specifies CSVEGGEGLYEQYF.

CDR3 sequence: CASRPSGAGYEQYF. CDR3 nucleotide sequence: TGTGCCAGCAGACCTAGCGGGGCCGGTTACGAGCAGTACTTC. This chain connects TRBV28 to TRBJ2-7; 9 bases are shared with TRBD2. The CDR3 loop spans 14 amino acids. Trimming cost V 6 bases and J 4 bases; bases outside gene matches: 7. Per the germline V gene, CDR1 is MDHEN and CDR2 is SYDVKM.